This T cell receptor (beta chain) was sequenced during a study of T cell responses to AZD1222 COVID-19 vaccine. Study-wide points: Most donors were white British, females outnumbered males, and clonal diversity was possibly underestimated. Unmutated variant regions are reportedly the target of nearly half of TCRs that are spike-specific. Vaccine-associated CD4 TCRs ranged over spike, dominating at 160-218 and 743-854.

Points on this clone: No antigen is known for it.

The method was immunoSEQ multiplex PCR; TCRdb's version includes in-frame clones alone and lacks a portion of them. This table holds 100,000 to 150,000 clones, about 90% found once. J was trimmed by 7 bases and V by 1 base; bases with no gene match: 5. This CDR3 spans 16 amino acids. CDR1 SGHTA and CDR2 FQGNSA come from the germline V gene. The input for sequencing was peripheral blood, taken on day 0 of AZD1222 vaccination. The J gene is TRBJ2-1, the V gene TRBV7-2, with 12 bases aligning to TRBD2. This sequence was found in an adult in good health. The DNA for the CDR3 is TGTGCCAGCAGCTTAGAACAAGGGACTAGCGGGAATGAGCAGTTCTTC. Its protein is CASSLEQGTSGNEQFF.